These 24 T cell receptor beta chains share one sample of origin, sequenced in a study of cytotoxic CD8 clonotypes in ibrutinib-treated CLL. Data came from immunoSEQ multiplex PCR; TCRdb stores just in-frame clones and leaves some out. The repertoire includes approximately 150,000 clones, about four fifths of them detected once, and roughly 4.5% sits in the top ten. The source was PBMCs, collected after 24 months of ibrutinib treatment. These receptor sequences come from a human donor with chronic lymphocytic leukemia.

V and J are TRBV28 and TRBJ2-1, with D tentatively TRBD1 (5 bases). Germline CDR1 and CDR2: MDHEN and SYDVKM. The CDR3 length is 14 residues. Between the trimmed V and J ends, which lost 1 base and 9 bases, there was a span of 13 bases. The CDR3 reads CASSLLAGKSEQFF. CDR3 sequence (DNA): TGTGCCAGCAGTTTATTAGCAGGGAAGAGTGAGCAGTTCTTC.

J is TRBJ2-5 and V is TRBV19, with D perhaps matching TRBD2 (6 bases). Germline CDR1 reads LNHDA; CDR2 reads SQIVND (reference sequence). Trimming removed 4 bases at V and 1 base at J, with 10 bases between. This CDR3 has 14 amino acids. As DNA, the CDR3 is TGTGCCAGTAGTAGCGGGGCCACCCAAGAGACCCAGTACTTC. Residues: CASSSGATQETQYF.

This CDR3 reads CASSLGPQGAYEQYF. Written as DNA, the CDR3 is TGTGCCAGCAGCTTAGGACCCCAGGGCGCCTACGAGCAGTACTTC. The chain couples TRBV7-2 to TRBJ2-7; perhaps TRBD1 as D (5 bases). Germline V gene sequence: CDR1 SGHTA, CDR2 FQGNSA. This CDR3 has 15 residues. V gave up 1 base and J gave up 2 bases, with 12 bases separating them.

The chain uses TRBV5-1 and TRBJ1-4; 9 positions agree with TRBD1. CDR3 length equals 14 residues. Germline V gene data show CDR1 as SGHRS and CDR2 as YFSETQ. The trim removed 1 base at V and 7 bases at J, leaving 2 bases unmatched. The CDR3 spells CASSLPDRGEKLFF. CDR3 coding DNA: TGCGCCAGCAGCTTGCCGGACAGGGGTGAAAAACTGTTTTTT.

The gene calls are TRBV5-6 and TRBJ2-2; 12 positions match TRBD2. The ends lost 7 bases at V and 0 bases at J; junction bases unmatched: 4. Germline lookup yields CDR1 SGHDT and CDR2 YYEEEE. This CDR3 has 16 residues. The CDR3 sequence is CASSRTSGTNTGELFF. The CDR3 DNA reads as TGTGCCAGCTCGCGGACTAGCGGGACGAACACCGGGGAGCTGTTTTTT.

The chain joins TRBV4-1 to TRBJ2-1, with TRBD2 as a possible D gene (6 bases). The CDR3 has 15 amino acids. The V gene's germline CDR1 is MGHRA and CDR2 YSYEKL. The V end lost 5 bases, the J end lost 6 bases, and 17 bases lay between the germline ends. The CDR3 here is CASSKRAGLSNEQFF. The CDR3 DNA follows: TGCGCCAGCAGCAAGCGGGCAGGGTTAAGCAATGAGCAGTTCTTC.

This clone was recorded only once. This chain uses TRBV6-6 with TRBJ2-5; no definite D call. Germline loops: CDR1 MNHNY, CDR2 SVGAGI (reference sequence). The V gene lost 6 bases and the J gene lost 5 bases, with 7 bases spanning the gap. The CDR3 has 11 residues. CDR3: CASSLRETQYF. The CDR3 DNA reads TGTGCCAGCAGCCTGCGGGAGACCCAGTACTTC.

The V gene is TRBV5-1, the J gene TRBJ2-5, with 9 bases identical to TRBD2. This CDR3 region has 17 residues. Per germline, CDR1 SGHRS and CDR2 YFSETQ. After removal of 0 bases from V and 5 bases from J, the junction contained 11 bases not matched to a gene. The CDR3 sequence is CASSLGSSGMIGETQYF. DNA for the CDR3: TGCGCCAGCAGCTTGGGTTCTAGCGGGATGATAGGGGAGACCCAGTACTTC.

The chain recombines TRBV7-6 with TRBJ2-3; D uncertain. Germline lookup yields CDR1 SGHVS and CDR2 FNYEAQ. Trimming took 5 bases from V and 7 from J, leaving 10 bases between them. This CDR3 contains 12 residues. The CDR3 loop reads CASSPQGYTQYF. CDR3 bases: TGTGCCAGCAGCCCCCAAGGGTATACGCAGTATTTT.

The chain uses TRBV5-1 and TRBJ1-2; D is possibly TRBD1 (5 bases). The CDR3 loop spans 13 amino acids. With 1 base removed from V and 11 bases from J, the gap between germline ends came to 15 bases. In germline, CDR1 is SGHRS, CDR2 YFSETQ. The CDR3 region has the DNA TGCGCCAGCAGCTTGTCTGGGGGAGAGGGGTACACCTTC. As protein: CASSLSGGEGYTF.

V and J are TRBV30 and TRBJ2-3; D not resolved. From germline, CDR1 is GTSNPN and CDR2 SVGIG (reference sequence). V gave up 1 base and J gave up 2 bases, with 4 bases separating them. The CDR3 totals 12 residues. The CDR3 here is CAWSELTDTQYF. In nucleotides, the CDR3 is TGTGCCTGGAGTGAACTCACAGATACGCAGTATTTT.

The V and J genes are TRBV7-3 and TRBJ1-2; 8 bases are a match to TRBD1. In germline, CDR1 is SGHTA, CDR2 FQGTGA. V lost 4 bases to trimming and J lost 4 bases; unmatched junction nucleotides: 14. This CDR3 contains 17 residues. CDR3 sequence: CASSSAGGAGPSYGYTF. The CDR3 coding sequence is TGTGCCAGCAGCTCAGCAGGGGGCGCAGGCCCTAGCTATGGCTACACCTTC.

The chain is built from TRBV12-5 and TRBJ1-3; TRBD1 aligns across 7 bases. This CDR3 contains 17 residues. The germline gives CDR1 LGHNT, CDR2 FRNRAP. Losses at the gene ends were 6 bases for V and 3 bases for J; bases not matched to a gene: 14. CDR3 loop: CASGSSRGSFLGNTIYF. In nucleotides, the CDR3 is TGTGCTAGTGGGTCCAGCAGGGGGTCGTTTCTTGGAAACACCATATATTTT. The complete variable domain, with remaining parts taken from reference TRBV12-5 and TRBJ1-3, reads DARVTQTPRHKVTEMGQEVTMRCQPILGHNTVFWYRQTMMQGLELLAYFRNRAPLDDSGMPKDRFSAEMPDATLATLKIQPSEPRDSAVYFCASGSSRGSFLGNTIYFGEGSWLTVV.

J is TRBJ1-1 and V is TRBV7-3; 7 bases map to TRBD1. CDR3 length equals 13 residues. The germline V gene has CDR1 SGHTA and CDR2 FQGTGA. The ends lost 4 bases at V and 3 bases at J; junction bases unmatched: 2. CDR3 sequence: CASSSQGHTEAFF. In DNA, the CDR3 is TGTGCCAGCAGCTCACAGGGGCACACTGAAGCTTTCTTT.

Details on this clone: A junction boundary mismatches the germline segment, possibly from a read error. V and J are TRBV7-9 and TRBJ2-3, with D unresolved. The CDR3 runs to 13 residues. Per the germline V gene, CDR1 is SEHNR and CDR2 is FQNEAQ (reference sequence). CDR3 sequence reads: CASSWPGTDTQYF. CDR3 DNA sequence: TGTGCCAGCAGCTGGCCGGGCACGGATACGCAGTATTTT.

This clone has a handful of counts. This chain connects TRBV2 to TRBJ1-3, with D perhaps matching TRBD1 (6 bases). The V end was cut by 3 bases, the J end by 1 base, with 13 bases between. Germline V CDR1 and CDR2: SNHLY, FYNNEI. The CDR3 extends over 16 amino acids. The CDR3 loop is CASSDGGLRSGNTIYF. The DNA of the CDR3 is TGTGCCAGCAGTGATGGGGGGCTGAGGTCTGGAAACACCATATATTTT.

Here the CDR3 reads CASSLEGLRWTEAFF. In DNA form, the CDR3 reads TGCGCCAGCAGCTTGGAAGGCCTACGGTGGACTGAAGCTTTCTTT. This chain links TRBV5-1 with TRBJ1-1; D not certain. The ends were cut back, 0 bases at V and 5 bases at J, with 14 bases in the middle. The germline gives CDR1 SGHRS, CDR2 YFSETQ. The CDR3 covers 15 residues.

The DNA of the CDR3 is TGTGCCAGTATCTATGAGTCAGGTTACAACACTGAAGCTTTCTTT. Protein: CASIYESGYNTEAFF. This chain uses TRBV19 with TRBJ1-1; D ambiguous. Germline CDR1 and CDR2: LNHDA and SQIVND (reference sequence). Trimming left V 7 bases short and J 2 bases short, with 17 bases between. This CDR3 is 15 amino acids long. Full variable domain (remainder filled in from reference TRBV19 and TRBJ1-1): DGGITQSPKYLFRKEGQNVTLSCEQNLNHDAMYWYRQDPGQGLRLIYYSQIVNDFQKGDIAEGYSVSREKKESFPLTVTSAQKNPTAFYLCASIYESGYNTEAFFGQGTRLTVV.

This chain joins TRBV6-1 and TRBJ2-2; the match to TRBD1 covers 7 bases. There are 15 residues in the CDR3. V dropped 5 bases and J dropped 6; count of bases not matched to a gene: 9. From germline, CDR1 is MNHNS and CDR2 SASEGT. The CDR3 spells CASSRTGVAAGELFF. Here the CDR3 DNA reads TGTGCCAGCAGTCGAACAGGGGTTGCAGCCGGGGAGCTGTTTTTT.

The chain uses TRBV28 and TRBJ2-7; TRBD2 is a possible D gene (5 bases). There are 13 residues in the CDR3. V lost 3 bases to trimming and J lost 0 bases, with 6 bases between them. Germline-derived CDR1 and CDR2 are MDHEN and SYDVKM. The CDR3 DNA sequence: TGTGCCAGCAGTTTTAGCGACTCCTACGAGCAGTACTTC. It yields the protein CASSFSDSYEQYF.

J is TRBJ2-7 and V is TRBV7-6, with a weak D call TRBD2 (5 bases). Trimming stripped 2 bases from V and 2 bases from J, with 10 bases between. The CDR3 runs 14 residues. Germline CDR1 reads SGHVS; CDR2 reads FNYEAQ. CDR3 sequence: CASSLSGGAYEQYF. The CDR3 bases are TGTGCCAGCAGCTTATCCGGAGGAGCCTACGAGCAGTACTTC.

The V gene is TRBV28, the J gene TRBJ1-2; D possibly corresponds to TRBD1 (5 bases). Germline lookup yields CDR1 MDHEN and CDR2 SYDVKM. V was trimmed by 6 bases and J by 8 bases, leaving 19 bases between them. The CDR3 runs to 14 residues. The DNA of the CDR3 is TGTGCCAGCAGCCCCCCAGGGCCTACTTTGGGCTACACCTTC. Translated, it gives CASSPPGPTLGYTF.

V gene TRBV6-5 combines with J gene TRBJ1-2; D is unresolved. Deletions cut 3 bases from V and 4 bases from J, with 18 bases between. CDR3 length: 16 amino acids. The germline V gene encodes CDR1 MNHEY and CDR2 SVGAGI. The CDR3 reads CASSYFEGQVRYGYTF. The CDR3 DNA reads as TGTGCCAGCAGTTATTTTGAAGGGCAGGTCCGCTATGGCTACACCTTC.

V usage is TRBV14 and J usage is TRBJ2-5; D perhaps matches TRBD2 (6 bases). The ends were cut back, 0 bases at V and 1 base at J, with 12 bases in the middle. The CDR3 consists of 16 residues. Germline lookup yields CDR1 SGHDN and CDR2 FVKESK. DNA for the CDR3: TGTGCCAGCAGCCAAGATGGGGGGACCACCCAAGAGACCCAGTACTTC. Residues: CASSQDGGTTQETQYF.